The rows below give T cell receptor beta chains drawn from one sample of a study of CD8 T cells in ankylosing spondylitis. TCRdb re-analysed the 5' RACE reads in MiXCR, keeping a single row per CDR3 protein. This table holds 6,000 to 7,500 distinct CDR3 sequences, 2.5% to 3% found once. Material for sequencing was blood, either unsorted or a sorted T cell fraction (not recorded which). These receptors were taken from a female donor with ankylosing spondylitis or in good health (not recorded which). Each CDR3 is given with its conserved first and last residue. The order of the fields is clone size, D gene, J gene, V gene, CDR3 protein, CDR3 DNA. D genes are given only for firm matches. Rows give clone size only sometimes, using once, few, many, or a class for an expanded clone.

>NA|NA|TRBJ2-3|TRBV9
CASSVEGRVQYF
TGTGCCAGCAGCGTAGAGGGACGAGTGCAGTATTTT
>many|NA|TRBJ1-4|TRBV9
CASSVAGALNEKLFF
TGTGCCAGCAGCGTAGCAGGTGCCCTAAATGAAAAACTGTTTTTT
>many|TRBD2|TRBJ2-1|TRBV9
CASSASVPGLAGGPTNEQFF
TGTGCCAGCAGCGCTTCCGTCCCGGGACTAGCGGGAGGGCCGACTAATGAGCAGTTCTTC
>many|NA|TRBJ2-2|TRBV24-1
CATQYTTGRELFF
TGTGCCACCCAATACACGACAGGTCGGGAGCTGTTTTTT
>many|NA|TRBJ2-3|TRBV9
CASSVATRGDTDTQYF
TGTGCCAGCAGCGTAGCTACGCGGGGAGATACAGATACGCAGTATTTT
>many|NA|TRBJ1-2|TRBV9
CASSRTRTNTNYGYTF
TGTGCCAGCAGTCGGACCCGGACGAATACTAACTATGGCTACACCTTC
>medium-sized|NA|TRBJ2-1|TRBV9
CASSGGGTYNEQFF
TGTGCCAGCTCAGGGGGGGGGACCTACAATGAGCAGTTCTTC
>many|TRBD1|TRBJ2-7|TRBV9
CASSATGIEQYF
TGTGCCAGCAGCGCGACAGGGATAGAGCAGTACTTC
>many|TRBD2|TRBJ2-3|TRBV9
CASSPSGLAPTDTQYF
TGTGCCAGCAGCCCCTCGGGACTAGCCCCTACAGATACGCAGTATTTT
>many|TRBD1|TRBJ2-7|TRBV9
CASSKDRGYSYEQYF
TGTGCCAGCAGCAAGGACAGGGGTTACTCCTACGAGCAGTACTTC
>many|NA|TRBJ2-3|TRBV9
CASSVASSTDTQYF
TGTGCCAGCAGCGTAGCGTCTAGCACAGATACGCAGTATTTT
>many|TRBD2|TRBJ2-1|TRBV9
CASSGGTSGYNEQFF
TGTGCCAGCAGCGGCGGGACTAGCGGTTACAATGAGCAGTTCTTC
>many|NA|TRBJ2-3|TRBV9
CASSVYFIASTDTQYF
TGTGCCAGCAGCGTATATTTCATAGCTAGCACAGATACGCAGTATTTT
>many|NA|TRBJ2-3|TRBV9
CASSVGEVYTQYF
TGTGCCAGCAGCGTAGGTGAGGTCTACACGCAGTATTTT
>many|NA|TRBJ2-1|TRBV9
CASSRTPTGHLSYNEQFF
TGTGCCAGCAGCAGAACCCCCACGGGACACCTCTCCTACAATGAGCAGTTCTTC
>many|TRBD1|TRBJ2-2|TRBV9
CASSTRTGIGGELFF
TGTGCCAGCAGCACAAGGACAGGGATCGGCGGGGAGCTGTTTTTT
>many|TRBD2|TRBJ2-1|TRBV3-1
CASSPGPGWASGGGSSYNEQFF
TGTGCCAGCAGCCCAGGACCGGGTTGGGCTAGCGGGGGAGGAAGCTCCTACAATGAGCAGTTCTTC
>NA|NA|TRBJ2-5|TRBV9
CASSVATGFETQYF
TGTGCCAGCAGCGTAGCTACGGGGTTCGAGACCCAGTACTTC
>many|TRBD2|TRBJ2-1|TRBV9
CASRDLADDNNEQFF
TGTGCCAGCAGAGACCTAGCGGACGACAACAATGAGCAGTTCTTC
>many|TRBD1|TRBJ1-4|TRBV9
CASSATGGDEKLFF
TGTGCCAGCAGCGCGACAGGGGGGGATGAAAAACTGTTTTTT
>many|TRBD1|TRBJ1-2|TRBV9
CASSARIQAGGAYTF
TGTGCCAGCAGCGCCCGCATCCAGGCAGGGGGGGCCTACACCTTC
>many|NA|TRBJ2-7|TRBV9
CASSGRDGSYEQYF
TGTGCCAGCAGCGGCCGGGACGGCTCCTACGAGCAGTACTTC
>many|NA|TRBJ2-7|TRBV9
CASSVGGGDPPEQYF
TGTGCCAGCAGCGTAGGAGGGGGGGACCCACCCGAGCAGTACTTC
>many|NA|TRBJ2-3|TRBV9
CASSVDGSTDTQYF
TGTGCCAGCAGCGTCGACGGGAGCACAGATACGCAGTATTTT
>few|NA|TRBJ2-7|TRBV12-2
CASRLALFGGTGPPMGYEQYF
TGTGCAAGTCGCTTAGCGTTATTCGGGGGGACAGGCCCTCCGATGGGCTACGAGCAGTACTTC
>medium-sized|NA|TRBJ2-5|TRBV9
CASSVDSSVGKETQYF
TGTGCCAGCAGCGTAGATTCATCCGTGGGGAAAGAGACCCAGTACTTC
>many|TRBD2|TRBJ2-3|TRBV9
CASSVSSGSTDTQYF
TGTGCCAGCAGCGTTTCTAGCGGGAGTACAGATACGCAGTATTTT
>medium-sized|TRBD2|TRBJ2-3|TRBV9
CASSRSGAGLGADTQYF
TGTGCCAGCAGCCGAAGTGGAGCGGGATTGGGCGCAGATACGCAGTATTTT
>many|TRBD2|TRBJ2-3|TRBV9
CASSAGTSGRADTQYF
TGTGCCAGCAGCGCCGGGACTAGCGGGAGGGCAGATACGCAGTATTTT
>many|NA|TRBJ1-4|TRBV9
CASSGRTDEKLFF
TGTGCCAGCAGCGGTCGGACGGATGAAAAACTGTTTTTT
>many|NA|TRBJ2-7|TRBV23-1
CASSQPDRTPYEQYF
TGCGCCAGCAGTCAACCCGACAGGACCCCCTACGAGCAGTACTTC
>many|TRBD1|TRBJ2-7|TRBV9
CASSAQGYEQYF
TGTGCCAGCAGCGCACAGGGGTACGAGCAGTACTTC
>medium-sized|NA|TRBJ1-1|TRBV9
CASSAGTEAFF
TGTGCCAGCAGCGCGGGGACTGAAGCTTTCTTT
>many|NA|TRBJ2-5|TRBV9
CASSSSGTQYF
TGTGCCAGCAGCTCCTCGGGGACCCAGTACTTC
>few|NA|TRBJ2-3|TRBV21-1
CASSKGDRGPTDTQYF
TGTGCCAGCAGCAAAGGGGACAGGGGTCCCACGGATACGCAGTATTTT
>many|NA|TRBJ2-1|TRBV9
CASSVADSYNEQFF
TGTGCCAGCAGCGTAGCTGACAGCTACAATGAGCAGTTCTTC
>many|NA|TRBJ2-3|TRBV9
CASSLRSFDSADTQYF
TGTGCCAGCAGCCTGCGATCGTTTGACAGCGCAGATACGCAGTATTTT
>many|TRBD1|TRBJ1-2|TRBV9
CASSKGQGYNYGYTF
TGTGCCAGCAGCAAAGGACAGGGCTATAACTATGGCTACACCTTC
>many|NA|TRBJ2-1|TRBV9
CASSVEGQIPYNEQFF
TGTGCCAGCAGCGTAGAGGGGCAGATCCCCTACAATGAGCAGTTCTTC
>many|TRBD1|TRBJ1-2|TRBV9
CASSGQGANYGYTF
TGTGCCAGCAGCGGACAGGGCGCTAACTATGGCTACACCTTC
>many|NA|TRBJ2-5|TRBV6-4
CASNRRKGPQETQYF
TGTGCCAGCAACAGGAGGAAGGGACCCCAAGAGACCCAGTACTTC
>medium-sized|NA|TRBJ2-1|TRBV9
CASSVVGGVYNEQFF
TGTGCCAGCAGCGTAGTAGGAGGGGTATACAATGAGCAGTTCTTC
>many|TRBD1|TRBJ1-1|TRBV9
CASSAENRGPEMNTEAFF
TGTGCCAGCAGCGCAGAGAACAGGGGACCCGAGATGAACACTGAAGCTTTCTTT
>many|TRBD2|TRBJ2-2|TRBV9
CASGGQSSGSGGELFF
TGTGCCAGCGGGGGACAATCTAGCGGGAGTGGCGGGGAGCTGTTTTTT
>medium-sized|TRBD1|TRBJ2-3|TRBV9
CASSVAGQGLLDTQYF
TGTGCCAGCAGCGTAGCGGGACAGGGACTCCTAGATACGCAGTATTTT
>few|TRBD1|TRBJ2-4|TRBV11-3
CASSLVSGTGDLAKNIQYF
TGTGCCAGCAGCTTAGTCTCCGGGACAGGGGACCTAGCCAAAAACATTCAGTACTTC
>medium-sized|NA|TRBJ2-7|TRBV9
CASSVFGGYEQYF
TGTGCCAGCAGCGTCTTCGGGGGCTACGAGCAGTACTTC
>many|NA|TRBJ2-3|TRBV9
CASSVEAGASTDTQYF
TGTGCCAGCAGCGTAGAGGCAGGTGCTAGCACAGATACGCAGTATTTT
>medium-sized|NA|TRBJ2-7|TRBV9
CASSPRTGAEQYF
TGTGCCAGCAGCCCCAGGACTGGGGCCGAGCAGTACTTC
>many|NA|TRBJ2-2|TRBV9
CASSPQGGANTGELFF
TGTGCCAGCAGCCCCCAGGGAGGCGCGAACACCGGGGAGCTGTTTTTT
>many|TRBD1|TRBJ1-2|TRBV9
CASSVAMTGDYGYTF
TGTGCCAGCAGCGTAGCCATGACAGGGGACTATGGCTACACCTTC
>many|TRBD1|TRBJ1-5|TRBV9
CASSQGGTDFNQPQHF
TGTGCCAGCAGCCAGGGGGGGACAGACTTCAATCAGCCCCAGCATTTT